This T cell receptor (beta chain) came from a study of T cells after yellow fever vaccination. Overall study results and limits: It was a small share of clonotypes that appeared in both CD4 and CD8 compartments.

A few counts support this clonotype. Its antigen is still unknown. Trimming took 5 bases from V and 6 from J; bases not matched to a gene: 14. Germline assignment: CDR1 DFQATT and CDR2 SNEGSKA (reference sequence). The CDR3 has 16 amino acids. TCRdb recomputed calls from the 5' RACE reads with MiXCR, one row per CDR3 protein. The sample contains 550,000 or so distinct CDR3 sequences, roughly 19% of which appear only once. Sequences were derived from PBMCs, sampled 15 days after the yellow fever booster vaccination. The V and J genes are TRBV20-1 and TRBJ2-3, with 10 bases matching TRBD2. The receptor was derived from a man under 40 who received the YFV17D yellow fever vaccine. The chain's CDR3 is CSALSIAGGSLDTQYF. Here the CDR3 DNA reads TGCAGTGCTCTCAGCATAGCGGGAGGTAGCTTGGATACGCAGTATTTT.